One and the same sample provided the 27 T cell receptor beta chains below, sequenced in a study of blood T cell repertoires in COVID-19. This table comes from immunoSEQ multiplex PCR, and its TCRdb copy is limited to in-frame clones, with some not included. The sample contains about 250,000 clones, roughly nine tenths of which appear only once. What was sequenced was PBMCs or T cells enriched from blood (not recorded which). Receptors were obtained from a woman under 30 who had recovered from COVID-19.

The chain employs TRBV2 and TRBJ2-2; 7 nucleotides line up with TRBD1. Germline CDR1 SNHLY, CDR2 FYNNEI. The CDR3 consists of 14 residues. J was trimmed by 4 bases and V by 6 bases; bases with no gene match: 5. This CDR3 is CASRKTGSTGELFF. The CDR3 DNA reads TGTGCCAGCAGGAAGACAGGGAGCACCGGGGAGCTGTTTTTT. The full variable domain, in which reference TRBV2 and TRBJ2-2 provide the parts outside the CDR3, is EPEVTQTPSHQVTQMGQEVILRCVPISNHLYFYWYRQILGQKVEFLVSFYNNEISEKSEIFDDQFSVERPDGSNFTLKIRSTKLEDSAMYFCASRKTGSTGELFFGEGSRLTVL.

The CDR3, as DNA: TGTGCCAGTAGTCCCGGGACAGGGTGGTATGGCTACACCTTC. Residues: CASSPGTGWYGYTF. The rearrangement links TRBV19 to TRBJ1-2; 9 positions agree with TRBD1. Germline assignment: CDR1 LNHDA and CDR2 SQIVND (reference sequence). With V trimmed by 5 bases and J by 5 bases, 6 bases remained unmatched. CDR3 length: 14 amino acids.

This CDR3 is CASSFLFGTGTYEQYF. The CDR3 DNA sequence: TGTGCCAGCAGCTTTTTGTTCGGGACAGGGACCTACGAGCAGTACTTC. The V call is TRBV5-5, the J call TRBJ2-7; 9 bases align to TRBD1. CDR3 size: 16 residues. Germline CDR1 is SGHKS and CDR2 is YYEKEE (reference sequence). V shed 2 bases and J 2 bases; nucleotides not matched to a gene: 8.

This chain uses TRBV19 with TRBJ2-7; tentative D call: TRBD1 (6 bases). The CDR3 has 15 residues. Germline V gene lookup returns CDR1 LNHDA and CDR2 SQIVND (reference sequence). Between the trimmed V and J ends, which lost 4 bases and 7 bases, there was a span of 20 bases. CDR3 amino acids: CASSTQLLQGGEQYF. CDR3 DNA sequence: TGTGCCAGTAGTACTCAACTCTTACAGGGCGGGGAGCAGTACTTC. The full variable domain, its missing parts supplied by reference TRBV19 and TRBJ2-7, is DGGITQSPKYLFRKEGQNVTLSCEQNLNHDAMYWYRQDPGQGLRLIYYSQIVNDFQKGDIAEGYSVSREKKESFPLTVTSAQKNPTAFYLCASSTQLLQGGEQYFGPGTRLTVT.

The chain carries TRBV11-2 and TRBJ2-1; 10 bases fit TRBD1. The CDR3 runs to 15 residues. CDR1 is SGHAT and CDR2 is FQNNGV in the germline V gene. With 4 bases clipped from V and 6 bases from J, the junction kept 6 bases outside the gene matches. CDR3 coding DNA: TGTGCCAGCAGCTCACCGGGACAGGGGTCCAATGAGCAGTTCTTC. Translated, it gives CASSSPGQGSNEQFF.

The V and J genes are TRBV30 and TRBJ2-7, with D maybe TRBD2 (5 bases). From germline, CDR1 is GTSNPN and CDR2 SVGIG (reference sequence). V lost 0 bases, J lost 4 bases, and 10 bases lay in between. This CDR3 region has 13 residues. The chain's CDR3 is CAWSVFGRYEQYF. DNA of the CDR3: TGTGCCTGGAGTGTATTTGGGAGATACGAGCAGTACTTC.

The J gene is TRBJ1-5, the V gene TRBV18; unclear D gene. V was shortened by 2 bases and J by 6 bases, with 8 bases between the two germline ends. The germline CDR1 and CDR2 sequences are KGHSH and LQKENI. This CDR3 region has 13 residues. The CDR3 region is CASSPSSSQPQHF. CDR3 nucleotide sequence: TGTGCCAGCTCACCATCGTCCTCTCAGCCCCAGCATTTT.

The chain is built from TRBV6-5 and TRBJ2-1; TRBD1 is a possible D gene (6 bases). This CDR3 is 13 amino acids long. Trimming shortened V by 8 bases and J by 5 bases, and 13 bases separated the two germline ends. Germline V lookup: CDR1 MNHEY, CDR2 SVGAGI. The CDR3 loop reads CASGTRGHNEQFF. The CDR3 nucleotides read TGTGCCAGCGGGACAAGAGGTCACAATGAGCAGTTCTTC.

The table lists this clone with a count of one. The J gene is TRBJ1-2, the V gene TRBV3-1 (or the pseudogene TRBV3-2); D is uncertain. Germline lookup yields CDR1 LGHDT and CDR2 YNNKEL (reference sequence). Trimming removed 1 base at V and 4 bases at J, with 4 bases between. The CDR3 runs 12 residues. The CDR3 loop is CASSQVAYGYTF. CDR3 DNA sequence: TGTGCCAGCAGCCAAGTGGCCTATGGCTACACCTTC.

The chain combines TRBV7-9 with TRBJ2-3, with 8 nucleotides matching TRBD2. The trim removed 1 base at V and 3 bases at J, leaving 6 bases unmatched. Germline CDR1 and CDR2: SEHNR and FQNEAQ (reference sequence). The CDR3 has 16 amino acids. The DNA for the CDR3 is TGTGCCAGCAGCTTAGTCCGGGGGGGCCGTACAGATACGCAGTATTTT. This sequence encodes CASSLVRGGRTDTQYF. Together with reference TRBV7-9 and TRBJ2-3, the CDR3 gives the full variable domain: DTGVSQNPRHKITKRGQNVTFRCDPISEHNRLYWYRQTLGQGPEFLTYFQNEAQLEKSRLLSDRFSAERPKGSFSTLEIQRTEQGDSAMYLCASSLVRGGRTDTQYFGPGTRLTVL.

The CDR3 bases are TGTGCCAGCAGTTTATCTGTAACAGCGGGGGGGATTTTCTACGAGCAGTACTTC. This encodes CASSLSVTAGGIFYEQYF. The gene calls are TRBV27 and TRBJ2-7, with TRBD2 matching 10 bases. J gave up 3 bases and V 0 bases, and 11 bases lay outside the gene matches. The CDR3 is 18 amino acids. Germline V lookup: CDR1 MNHEY, CDR2 SMNVEV (reference sequence).

The chain has TRBV29-1 and TRBJ1-1, with 9 bases lining up with TRBD1. The CDR3 loop spans 13 amino acids. V shed 7 bases and J 6 bases; nucleotides not matched to a gene: 9. Germline values: CDR1 SQVTM, CDR2 ANQGSEA. The CDR3 protein is CSAEGTGMPEAFF. The DNA of the CDR3 is TGCAGCGCAGAGGGGACAGGGATGCCTGAAGCTTTCTTT. The whole variable domain, remainder taken from reference TRBV29-1 and TRBJ1-1, is SAVISQKPSRDICQRGTSLTIQCQVDSQVTMMFWYRQQPGQSLTLIATANQGSEATYESGFVIDKFPISRPNLTFSTLTVSNMSPEDSSIYLCSAEGTGMPEAFFGQGTRLTVV.

The chain has TRBV14 and TRBJ2-1; 11 bases map to TRBD2. With 2 bases clipped from V and 3 bases from J, the junction kept 6 bases outside the gene matches. The germline gives CDR1 SGHDN, CDR2 FVKESK. The CDR3 runs to 17 residues. The CDR3 sequence is CASSQFSGGVYYNEQFF. CDR3 sequence (DNA): TGTGCCAGCAGCCAATTTAGCGGGGGGGTCTACTACAATGAGCAGTTCTTC.

In its sample, this clone was seen once. The V and J genes are TRBV5-1 and TRBJ2-1; 9 bases map to TRBD2. V shed 3 bases, J shed 2 bases, and the junction held 6 bases outside the gene matches. Germline CDR1 is SGHRS and CDR2 is YFSETQ. This CDR3 contains 16 residues. CDR3 amino acids: CASSWGSSGAYNEQFF. In nucleotides, the CDR3 is TGCGCCAGCAGCTGGGGTTCTAGCGGGGCCTACAATGAGCAGTTCTTC.

V usage is TRBV9 and J usage is TRBJ2-3; no clear D gene. Germline-derived CDR1 and CDR2 are SGDLS and YYNGEE. Trimming took 0 bases from V and 1 from J, leaving 9 bases between them. The CDR3 sequence is 15 residues long. CDR3 DNA: TGTGCCAGCAGCGTAGCCAGGATCGGCACAGATACGCAGTATTTT. Protein sequence: CASSVARIGTDTQYF.

The J gene is TRBJ2-3, the V gene TRBV5-1, with D perhaps matching TRBD1 (6 bases). CDR1 and CDR2 from the germline V gene are SGHRS and YFSETQ. This CDR3 comprises 16 residues. V lost 3 bases and J 4 bases, leaving 18 bases between the germline ends. This chain's CDR3 is CASSSAETGVPDTQYF. DNA for the CDR3: TGCGCCAGCAGCTCTGCCGAGACAGGAGTCCCAGATACGCAGTATTTT.

The chain recombines TRBV5-1 with TRBJ1-2; 9 bases line up with TRBD1. CDR1 and CDR2 from the germline V gene are SGHRS and YFSETQ. V lost 6 bases to trimming and J lost 5 bases; unmatched junction nucleotides: 11. CDR3 length: 15 amino acids. CDR3 in amino acids: CASTRDRALGYGYTF. The DNA of the CDR3 is TGCGCCAGCACCCGGGACAGGGCCCTTGGGTATGGCTACACCTTC.

As for this clone: The same CDR3 also results from other DNA sequences found in this sample. This rearrangement joins TRBV5-1 to TRBJ1-4; 11 bases align to TRBD1. Germline CDR1 and CDR2: SGHRS and YFSETQ. Unmatched junction bases numbered 2, after V lost 4 bases and J lost 0 bases. The CDR3 loop spans 16 amino acids. For the CDR3, the DNA is TGCGCCAGCAGCCCGGGACAGGGGGCAACTAATGAAAAACTGTTTTTT. Protein product: CASSPGQGATNEKLFF. Full variable domain (remainder filled in from reference TRBV5-1 and TRBJ1-4): KAGVTQTPRYLIKTRGQQVTLSCSPISGHRSVSWYQQTPGQGLQFLFEYFSETQRNKGNFPGRFSGRQFSNSRSEMNVSTLELGDSALYLCASSPGQGATNEKLFFGSGTQLSVL.

J is TRBJ2-7 and V is TRBV10-2; 7 bases fit TRBD1. The CDR3 consists of 14 residues. V gave up 7 bases and J gave up 4 bases; unmatched junction bases: 10. Germline V gives CDR1 WSHSY, CDR2 SAAADI. The CDR3 DNA is TGCGCCAGCAATAGAGGGGGCGGTCGATACGAGCAGTACTTC. Translating it yields CASNRGGGRYEQYF.

The CDR3 nucleotides are TGTGCCAGCAGTTACCAGGGGCGCGACTATGGCTACACCTTC. The encoded protein is CASSYQGRDYGYTF. The chain recombines TRBV6-5 with TRBJ1-2; perhaps TRBD1 as D (6 bases). V was clipped by 2 bases and J by 3 bases, with 10 bases between them. The germline gives CDR1 MNHEY, CDR2 SVGAGI. CDR3 size: 14 residues.

The chain has TRBV5-1 and TRBJ1-2; TRBD1 aligns across 8 bases. Trimming removed 4 bases from V and 7 bases from J; junction bases left unmatched: 9. This CDR3 region has 14 residues. Germline V gene data show CDR1 as SGHRS and CDR2 as YFSETQ. Here the CDR3 reads CASSTDRGLFGYTF. In DNA form, the CDR3 reads TGCGCCAGCAGCACCGACAGGGGCTTATTTGGCTACACCTTC.

The chain uses TRBV10-2 and TRBJ2-1; TRBD1 matches 10 bases. The length of the CDR3 is 15 residues. Germline CDR1 and CDR2: WSHSY and SAAADI. The junction had 7 bases not matched to a gene; V was cut back by 6 bases and J by 5 bases. Here the CDR3 reads CASSPGTGAHNEQFF. DNA for the CDR3: TGCGCCAGCAGCCCCGGGACAGGGGCCCACAATGAGCAGTTCTTC.

This rearrangement joins TRBV24-1 to TRBJ2-1, with D maybe TRBD1 (5 bases). Trimming stripped 4 bases from V and 8 bases from J, with 11 bases between. The CDR3 totals 13 residues. Germline lookup yields CDR1 KGHDR and CDR2 SFDVKD. The CDR3 sequence is CATSEPTGDEQFF. CDR3 nucleotide sequence: TGTGCCACCAGTGAACCCACAGGAGATGAGCAGTTCTTC.

This chain links TRBV14 with TRBJ1-5; D gene unclear. The ends were cut back, 0 bases at V and 9 bases at J, with 9 bases in the middle. The CDR3 loop spans 13 amino acids. From germline, CDR1 is SGHDN and CDR2 FVKESK. This CDR3 reads CASSQDMGRPQHF. CDR3 bases: TGTGCCAGCAGCCAAGATATGGGCCGGCCCCAGCATTTT.

This clone was seen just once. The genes are TRBV7-9 and TRBJ1-2, with D possibly TRBD1 on 5 matching bases. The CDR3 has 14 amino acids. The germline V gene encodes CDR1 SEHNR and CDR2 FQNEAQ (reference sequence). V lost 2 bases to trimming and J lost 2 bases, with 9 bases between them. CDR3 DNA: TGTGCCAGCAGCTTACGCAGGGTCAACTATGGCTACACCTTC. This codes for CASSLRRVNYGYTF.

The J gene is TRBJ1-2, the V gene TRBV6-5; D is unresolved. Trimming took off 4 bases at V and 4 bases at J, with 16 bases between the two ends. CDR3 length: 15 amino acids. The V gene's germline CDR1 is MNHEY and CDR2 SVGAGI. In DNA, the CDR3 is TGTGCCAGCAGTTCGAATTCGGGTGGCCTCTATGGCTACACCTTC. It translates to CASSSNSGGLYGYTF.

The chain uses TRBV27 and TRBJ1-2; D call uncertain. CDR1 and CDR2 (germline): MNHEY, SMNVEV (reference sequence). The CDR3 totals 11 residues. The V gene lost 6 bases and the J gene lost 1 base, with 3 bases spanning the gap. The DNA for the CDR3 is TGTGCCAGCAGCGGTAACTATGGCTACACCTTC. Its translation is CASSGNYGYTF.